Presented here are 22 T cell receptor beta chains from one specimen sequenced in a study of T cell repertoires in cytomegalovirus infection. No antigen has been identified for these receptors. TCRdb reprocessed the reads with MiXCR, giving one entry per CDR3 protein. The table includes around 900,000 distinct CDR3 sequences, 30% to 40% detected once. Source: cultured CD8+ T cells from PBMCs, taken from culture after CMV antigen stimulation. These TCRs come from a human donor in good health (CMV status not recorded). Some clones in this sample may be carry-over from other donors' samples.

In this sample, this clonotype turned up a few times. The genes are TRBV28 and TRBJ2-5; 7 bases line up with TRBD2. V shed 3 bases, J shed 1 base, and the junction held 2 bases outside the gene matches. The germline V gene encodes CDR1 MDHEN and CDR2 SYDVKM. The CDR3 loop spans 14 amino acids. For the CDR3, the DNA is TGTGCCAGCAGTTTCCCTAGCGGCCAAGAGACCCAGTACTTC. It is translated as CASSFPSGQETQYF.

The V call is TRBV12-3 or TRBV12-4, the J call TRBJ2-1; TRBD1 agrees at 9 bases. This CDR3 is built from 15 residues. V lost 5 bases to trimming and J lost 7 bases; unmatched junction nucleotides: 9. The CDR3 bases are TGTGCCAGCAGTCCCGGGACAGGGCGGGGGAATGAGCAGTTCTTC. This sequence encodes CASSPGTGRGNEQFF.

The rearrangement links TRBV27 to TRBJ1-2; D may be TRBD1 (6 bases). With 3 bases removed from V and 8 bases from J, the gap between germline ends came to 16 bases. In germline, CDR1 is MNHEY, CDR2 SMNVEV (reference sequence). This CDR3 comprises 14 residues. CDR3 protein: CASSLSGASGGYTF. Here the CDR3 DNA reads TGTGCCAGCAGTTTGTCAGGGGCTTCAGGAGGCTACACCTTC.

The chain employs TRBV7-9 and TRBJ2-5, with a tentative D call TRBD2 (6 bases). Deletions cut 5 bases from V and 4 bases from J, with 17 bases between. In germline, CDR1 is SEHNR, CDR2 FQNEAQ (reference sequence). The CDR3 contains 15 residues. In DNA form, the CDR3 reads TGTGCCAGCAGCACCGGGGGAGCCTTTCCAGAGACCCAGTACTTC. It specifies CASSTGGAFPETQYF.

V and J are TRBV5-4 and TRBJ1-1; TRBD1 is a possible D gene (6 bases). The CDR3 sequence is 15 residues long. Trimming stripped 4 bases from V and 4 bases from J, with 17 bases between. The V gene's germline CDR1 is SGHNT and CDR2 YYREEE (reference sequence). DNA for the CDR3: TGTGCCAGCAGCCCCCCAGGGGCCGGACCCACTGAAGCTTTCTTT. It specifies CASSPPGAGPTEAFF.

This clonotype was found a few times. This chain joins TRBV12-3 or TRBV12-4 and TRBJ1-6; possible D gene TRBD1, 5 bases. The V end lost 6 bases, the J end lost 7 bases, and 22 bases lay between the germline ends. CDR3 length equals 17 residues. Here the CDR3 reads CASSFSLPGRPNSPLHF. The CDR3 DNA is TGTGCCAGCAGCTTTTCGCTTCCGGGACGGCCAAATTCACCCCTCCACTTT.

V and J are TRBV6-6 and TRBJ1-2, with D perhaps matching TRBD1 (5 bases). The CDR3 is made up of 15 amino acids. From germline, CDR1 is MNHNY and CDR2 SVGAGI (reference sequence). V lost 5 bases and J lost 4, with 17 bases in between. The CDR3: CASSPLGSGLYGYTF. CDR3 nucleotide sequence: TGTGCCAGCAGTCCCCTGGGGTCGGGGCTCTATGGCTACACCTTC.

The chain has TRBV2 and TRBJ1-1, with D unclear. The CDR3 consists of 11 residues. Germline CDR1 is SNHLY and CDR2 is FYNNEI. Trimming left V 9 bases short and J 3 bases short, with 8 bases between. CDR3 loop: CASGSHTEAFF. The CDR3 DNA reads as TGTGCCAGTGGTAGCCACACTGAAGCTTTCTTT.

This clonotype was recorded many times. The chain recombines TRBV7-6 with TRBJ2-3; maybe TRBD1 (6 bases). The ends were cut back, 6 bases at V and 0 bases at J, with 13 bases in the middle. The CDR3 has 15 amino acids. Germline loops: CDR1 SGHVS, CDR2 FNYEAQ. The CDR3 nucleotides read TGTGCCAGCAGACAGGGAAGTTCTAGCACAGATACGCAGTATTTT. This codes for CASRQGSSSTDTQYF.

In its sample, this clonotype was seen many times. The chain carries TRBV7-8 and TRBJ1-2, with D perhaps TRBD1 (5 bases). The V end was cut by 5 bases, the J end by 3 bases, with 13 bases between. CDR3 length: 14 amino acids. Germline CDR1 reads SGHVS; CDR2 reads FQNEAQ. DNA of the CDR3: TGTGCCAGCAGCGATGACAGTCTTTACTATGGCTACACCTTC. As protein: CASSDDSLYYGYTF.

The chain recombines TRBV10-2 with TRBJ2-7; D not resolved. V was pared by 6 bases and J by 3 bases, with 12 bases between. The CDR3 sequence is 13 residues long. Looked up from germline, CDR1 is WSHSY and CDR2 is SAAADI. CDR3 bases: TGCGCCAGCAGAGTGGAGAGTTACTACGAGCAGTACTTC. Translation: CASRVESYYEQYF.

The chain recombines TRBV2 with TRBJ1-2, with 12 bases identical to TRBD1. Germline V gene data show CDR1 as SNHLY and CDR2 as FYNNEI. Trimming cost V 3 bases and J 10 bases; bases outside gene matches: 6. This CDR3 region has 14 residues. The CDR3: CASSEGQGASDYTF. CDR3 coding DNA: TGTGCCAGCAGTGAGGGACAGGGGGCGTCTGACTACACCTTC.

Only a few counts were recorded for this clonotype. The V and J genes are TRBV10-3 and TRBJ2-5; D not certain. Germline values: CDR1 ENHRY, CDR2 SYGVKD. Between the trimmed V and J ends, which lost 0 bases and 2 bases, there was a span of 10 bases. The CDR3 is 15 amino acids. The CDR3 DNA sequence: TGTGCCATCAGTGAGTCGTTAGAGAGGCAAGAGACCCAGTACTTC. This translates into CAISESLERQETQYF.

The rearrangement uses TRBV12-3 or TRBV12-4 and TRBJ1-1; no clear D. The V end lost 2 bases, the J end lost 7 bases, and 11 bases lay between the germline ends. CDR3 length equals 13 residues. DNA for the CDR3: TGTGCCAGCAGTTTAATTTCAGGTGTTGAAGCTTTCTTT. Protein: CASSLISGVEAFF.

The chain combines TRBV4-1 with TRBJ2-5; D is possibly TRBD2 (6 bases). The CDR3 spans 15 residues. Trimming removed 3 bases from V and 1 base from J, with 12 bases in between. Germline V gives CDR1 MGHRA, CDR2 YSYEKL. DNA of the CDR3: TGCGCCAGCAGCCACCTTAGCGGCTCCCAAGAGACCCAGTACTTC. As protein: CASSHLSGSQETQYF.

The CDR3, as DNA: TGTGCCAGCAGTACCACGGGGGGCCACGTGGGAGATACGCAGTATTTT. Translated: CASSTTGGHVGDTQYF. The V gene is TRBV27, the J gene TRBJ2-3, with a tentative D call TRBD2 (7 bases). Trimming pared 5 bases from V and 5 bases from J, leaving 20 bases between. CDR1 and CDR2 (germline): MNHEY, SMNVEV (reference sequence). The CDR3 runs to 16 residues.

The gene calls are TRBV29-1 and TRBJ1-1; D is perhaps TRBD1 (6 bases). This CDR3 has 12 residues. Germline assignment: CDR1 SQVTM and CDR2 ANQGSEA. V lost 2 bases and J lost 4, with 8 bases in between. Here the CDR3 reads CSVESRGTEAFF. The DNA for the CDR3 is TGCAGCGTTGAAAGCAGGGGCACTGAAGCTTTCTTT.

The V gene is TRBV10-3, the J gene TRBJ1-1; TRBD1 is a possible D gene (5 bases). There are 14 residues in the CDR3. Looked up from germline, CDR1 is ENHRY and CDR2 is SYGVKD. Deletions cut 4 bases from V and 3 bases from J, with 12 bases between. The CDR3 DNA sequence: TGTGCCATCAGTGGGCCGGGCAGGGACACTGAAGCTTTCTTT. Translation: CAISGPGRDTEAFF.

This clonotype was picked up many times. J is TRBJ2-2 and V is TRBV5-1, with D possibly being TRBD1 or TRBD2 (5 bases each). This CDR3 has 16 residues. The V and J ends lost 4 bases and 7 bases respectively, with 20 bases between them. In germline, CDR1 is SGHRS, CDR2 YFSETQ. DNA for the CDR3: TGCGCCAGCAGCACGACCGGGACGCCAGATTTCGGGGAGCTGTTTTTT. Its translation is CASSTTGTPDFGELFF.

The rearrangement links TRBV10-3 to TRBJ1-1, with unresolved D. This CDR3 contains 12 residues. V was cut by 4 bases and J by 8 bases, with 11 bases left in between. The germline CDR1 and CDR2 sequences are ENHRY and SYGVKD. CDR3 sequence reads: CAISGEDPEAFF. The CDR3 DNA reads as TGTGCCATCAGTGGGGAAGACCCCGAAGCTTTCTTT.

Comment on this clonotype: Given a much more abundant clone one base away, this may be a read error. V usage is TRBV19 and J usage is TRBJ1-5; D not resolved. The CDR3 sequence is 14 residues long. Germline V gene lookup returns CDR1 LNHDA and CDR2 SQIVND (reference sequence). The V gene lost 3 bases and the J gene lost 0 bases, with 6 bases spanning the gap. CDR3 in DNA: TGTGCCAGTAGTATTAGGTATAGCAATCAGCCCCAGCATTTT. This encodes CASSIRYSNQPQHF. Filled out from reference TRBV19 and TRBJ1-5, the complete variable domain reads DGGITQSPKYLFRKEGQNVTLSCEQNLNHDAMYWYRQDPGQGLRLIYYSQIVNDFQKGDIAEGYSVSREKKESFPLTVTSAQKNPTAFYLCASSIRYSNQPQHFGDGTRLSIL.

This clonotype was seen at least ten times. The chain is built from TRBV6-1 and TRBJ1-2; TRBD1 might be the D (5 bases). The CDR3 has 15 residues. The germline CDR1 and CDR2 sequences are MNHNS and SASEGT. The V gene lost 5 bases and the J gene lost 2 bases, with 15 bases spanning the gap. CDR3 DNA sequence: TGTGCCAGCAGTCCAGGACAAGAATCAAACTATGGCTACACCTTC. Its protein product is CASSPGQESNYGYTF.